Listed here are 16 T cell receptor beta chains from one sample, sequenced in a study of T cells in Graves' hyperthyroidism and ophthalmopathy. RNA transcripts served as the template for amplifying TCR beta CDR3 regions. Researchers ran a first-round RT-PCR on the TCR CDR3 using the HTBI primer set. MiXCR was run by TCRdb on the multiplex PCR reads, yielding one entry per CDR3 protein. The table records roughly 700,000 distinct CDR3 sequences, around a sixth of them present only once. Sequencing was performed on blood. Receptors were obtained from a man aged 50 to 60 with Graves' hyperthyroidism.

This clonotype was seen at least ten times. For the CDR3, the DNA is TGTGCCAGCAGCTTAGCAGTGTACAATGAGCAGTTCTTC. Residues: CASSLAVYNEQFF. V gene TRBV6-2 or TRBV6-3 combines with J gene TRBJ2-1; no firm D call. Trimming shortened V by 6 bases and J by 4 bases, and 10 bases separated the two germline ends. The germline V gene has CDR1 MNHEY and CDR2 SVGEGT. This CDR3 is 13 amino acids long.

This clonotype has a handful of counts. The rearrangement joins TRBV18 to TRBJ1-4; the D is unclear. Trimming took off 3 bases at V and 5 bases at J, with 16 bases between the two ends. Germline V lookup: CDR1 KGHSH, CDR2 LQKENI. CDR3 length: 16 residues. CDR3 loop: CASSPNEGSGNEKLFF. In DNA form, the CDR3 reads TGTGCCAGCTCACCGAATGAGGGTTCCGGGAATGAAAAACTGTTTTTT.

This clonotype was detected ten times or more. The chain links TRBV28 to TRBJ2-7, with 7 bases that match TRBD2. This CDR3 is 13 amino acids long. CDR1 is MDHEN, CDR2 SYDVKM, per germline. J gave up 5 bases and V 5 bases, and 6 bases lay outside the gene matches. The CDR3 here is CASSGGVFNEQYF. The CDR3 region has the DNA TGTGCCAGCAGTGGGGGGGTCTTCAACGAGCAGTACTTC.

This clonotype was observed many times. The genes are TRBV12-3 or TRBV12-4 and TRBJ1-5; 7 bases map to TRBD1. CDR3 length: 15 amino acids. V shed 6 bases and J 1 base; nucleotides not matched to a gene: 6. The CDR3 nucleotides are TGTGCCAGCAGGTACAGGGGCCTGAGCAATCAGCCCCAGCATTTT. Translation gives CASRYRGLSNQPQHF.

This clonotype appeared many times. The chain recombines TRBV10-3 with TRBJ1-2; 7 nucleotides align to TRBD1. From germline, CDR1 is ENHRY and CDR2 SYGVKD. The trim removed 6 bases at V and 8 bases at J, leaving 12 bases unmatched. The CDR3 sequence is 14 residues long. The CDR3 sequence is CAIRPTGVNRGYTF. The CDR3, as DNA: TGTGCCATCAGACCCACAGGGGTGAATAGGGGCTACACCTTC.

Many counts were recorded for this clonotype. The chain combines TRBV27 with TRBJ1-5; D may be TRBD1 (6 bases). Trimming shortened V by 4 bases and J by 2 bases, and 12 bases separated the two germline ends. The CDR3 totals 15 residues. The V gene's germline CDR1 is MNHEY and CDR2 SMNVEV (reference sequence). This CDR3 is CASSSAGAGNQPQHF. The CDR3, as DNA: TGTGCCAGCAGTTCAGCGGGGGCGGGCAATCAGCCCCAGCATTTT.

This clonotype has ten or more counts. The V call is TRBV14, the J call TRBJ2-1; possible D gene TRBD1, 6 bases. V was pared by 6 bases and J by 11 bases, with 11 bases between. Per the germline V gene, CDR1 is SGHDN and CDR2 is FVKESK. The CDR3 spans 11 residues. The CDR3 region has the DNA TGTGCCAGCAGGCAGGGGTTAAAGCAGTTCTTC. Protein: CASRQGLKQFF.

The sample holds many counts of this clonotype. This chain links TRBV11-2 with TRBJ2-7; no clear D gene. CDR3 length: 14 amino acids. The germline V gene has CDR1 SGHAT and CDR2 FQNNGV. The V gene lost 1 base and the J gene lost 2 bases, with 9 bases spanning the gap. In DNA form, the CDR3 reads TGTGCCAGCAGCTTAGGAGGACGGCCCTACGAGCAGTACTTC. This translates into CASSLGGRPYEQYF.

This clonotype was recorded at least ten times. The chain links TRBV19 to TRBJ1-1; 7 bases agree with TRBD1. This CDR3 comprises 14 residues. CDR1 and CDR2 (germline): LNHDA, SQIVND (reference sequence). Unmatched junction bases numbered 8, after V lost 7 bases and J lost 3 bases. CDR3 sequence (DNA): TGTGCCAGTACCCTGACAGGGTGGGACACTGAAGCTTTCTTT. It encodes CASTLTGWDTEAFF.

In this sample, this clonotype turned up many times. The DNA of the CDR3 is TGCGCCAGCAGCCAAGGATCTGGCGGAGCAGCGAACACCGGGGAGCTGTTTTTT. It yields the protein CASSQGSGGAANTGELFF. The rearrangement uses TRBV4-3 and TRBJ2-2; D remains unclear. V gave up 1 base and J gave up 0 bases, with 15 bases separating them. There are 18 residues in the CDR3. The germline gives CDR1 LGHNA, CDR2 YSLEER.

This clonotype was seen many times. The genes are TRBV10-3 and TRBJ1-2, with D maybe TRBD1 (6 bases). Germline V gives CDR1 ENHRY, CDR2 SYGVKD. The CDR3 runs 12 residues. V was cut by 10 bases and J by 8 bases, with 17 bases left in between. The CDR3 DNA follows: TGTGCCACCCCGGACAGTCAAAGGGGCTACACCTTC. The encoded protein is CATPDSQRGYTF.

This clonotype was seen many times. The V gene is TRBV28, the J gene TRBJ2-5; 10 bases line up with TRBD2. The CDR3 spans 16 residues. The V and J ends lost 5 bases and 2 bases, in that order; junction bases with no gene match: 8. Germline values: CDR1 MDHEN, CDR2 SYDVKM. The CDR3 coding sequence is TGTGCCAGCAGTAAGCCGGGACTAGCGTTTCAAGAGACCCAGTACTTC. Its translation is CASSKPGLAFQETQYF.

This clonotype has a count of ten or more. The CDR3: CAILAEANVLTF. In nucleotides, the CDR3 is TGTGCCATCCTTGCAGAGGCCAACGTCCTGACTTTC. The rearrangement joins TRBV10-3 to TRBJ2-6; D gene ambiguous. CDR3 length: 12 residues. V was cut by 8 bases and J by 6 bases, with 8 bases left in between. CDR1 and CDR2 from the germline V gene are ENHRY and SYGVKD.

This chain's CDR3 is CASSSFPVETQYF. As DNA, the CDR3 is TGTGCCAGCAGTTCATTCCCCGTTGAGACCCAGTACTTC. The genes are TRBV7-6 and TRBJ2-5; D is unclear. Germline V lookup: CDR1 SGHVS, CDR2 FNYEAQ. The CDR3 has 13 residues. Deletions cut 6 bases from V and 5 bases from J, with 13 bases between. Full variable domain (remainder filled in from reference TRBV7-6 and TRBJ2-5): GAGVSQSPRYKVTKRGQDVALRCDPISGHVSLYWYRQALGQGPEFLTYFNYEAQQDKSGLPNDRFSAERPEGSISTLTIQRTEQRDSAMYRCASSSFPVETQYFGPGTRLLVL.

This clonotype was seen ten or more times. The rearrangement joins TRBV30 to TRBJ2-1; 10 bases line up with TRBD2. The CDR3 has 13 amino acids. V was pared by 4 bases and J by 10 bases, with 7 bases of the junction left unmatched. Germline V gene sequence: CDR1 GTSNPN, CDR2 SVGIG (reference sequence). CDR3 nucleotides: TGTGCCTGGAAGGTAGCGGGAGGTCGGGAGCAGTTCTTC. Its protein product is CAWKVAGGREQFF.

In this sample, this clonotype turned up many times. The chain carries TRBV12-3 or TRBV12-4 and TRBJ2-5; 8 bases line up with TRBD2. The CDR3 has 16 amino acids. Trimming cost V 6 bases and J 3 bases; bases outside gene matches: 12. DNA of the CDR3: TGTGCCAGCAGCGCGGCGAGCGGGAGTATTGAAGAGACCCAGTACTTC. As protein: CASSAASGSIEETQYF.